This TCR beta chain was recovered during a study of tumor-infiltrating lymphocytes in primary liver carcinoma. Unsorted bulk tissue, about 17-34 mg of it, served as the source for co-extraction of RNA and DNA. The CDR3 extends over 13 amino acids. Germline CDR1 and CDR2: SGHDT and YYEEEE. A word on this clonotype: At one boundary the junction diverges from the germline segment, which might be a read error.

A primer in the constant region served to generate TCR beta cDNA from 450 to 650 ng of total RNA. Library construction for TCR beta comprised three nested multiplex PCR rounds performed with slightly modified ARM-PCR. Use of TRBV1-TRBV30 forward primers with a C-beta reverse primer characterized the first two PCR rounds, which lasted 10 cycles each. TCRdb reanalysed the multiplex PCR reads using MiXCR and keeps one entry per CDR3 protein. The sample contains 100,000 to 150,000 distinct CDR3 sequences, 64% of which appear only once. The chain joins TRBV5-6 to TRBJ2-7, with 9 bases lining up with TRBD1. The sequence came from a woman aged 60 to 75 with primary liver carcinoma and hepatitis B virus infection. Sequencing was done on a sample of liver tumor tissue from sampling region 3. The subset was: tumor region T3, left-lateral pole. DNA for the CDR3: TGTGTCAGCCTACTTAGGGGGACAGGGGAGCAGTACTTC. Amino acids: CVSLLRGTGEQYF.